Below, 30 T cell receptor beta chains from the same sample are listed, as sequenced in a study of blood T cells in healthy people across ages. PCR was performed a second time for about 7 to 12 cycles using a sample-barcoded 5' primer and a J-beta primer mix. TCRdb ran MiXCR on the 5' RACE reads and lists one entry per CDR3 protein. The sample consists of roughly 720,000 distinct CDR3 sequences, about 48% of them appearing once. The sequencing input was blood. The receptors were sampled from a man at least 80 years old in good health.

DNA for the CDR3: TGTGCCAGCTCCCCAGGACAGGGCAATACTGGGGCCAACGTCCTGACTTTC. It codes for CASSPGQGNTGANVLTF. V usage is TRBV18 and J usage is TRBJ2-6; TRBD1 aligns across 8 bases. V trimming: 6 bases; J trimming: 2 bases; junction bases outside the gene matches: 9. Germline V lookup: CDR1 KGHSH, CDR2 LQKENI. The CDR3 totals 17 residues.

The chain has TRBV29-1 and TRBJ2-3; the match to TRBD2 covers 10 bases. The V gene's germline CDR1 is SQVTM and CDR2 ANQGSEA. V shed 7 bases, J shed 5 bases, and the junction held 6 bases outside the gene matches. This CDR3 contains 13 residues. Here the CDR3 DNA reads TGCAGCGGCAGCGGGAGGGCCCTAGATACGCAGTATTTT. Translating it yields CSGSGRALDTQYF.

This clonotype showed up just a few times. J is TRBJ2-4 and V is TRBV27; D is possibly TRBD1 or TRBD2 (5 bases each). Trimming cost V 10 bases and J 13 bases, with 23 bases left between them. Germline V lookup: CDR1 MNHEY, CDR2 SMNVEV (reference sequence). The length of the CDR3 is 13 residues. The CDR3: CATWGPPKWEQYF. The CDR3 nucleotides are TGTGCCACCTGGGGCCCTCCCAAGTGGGAGCAGTACTTC.

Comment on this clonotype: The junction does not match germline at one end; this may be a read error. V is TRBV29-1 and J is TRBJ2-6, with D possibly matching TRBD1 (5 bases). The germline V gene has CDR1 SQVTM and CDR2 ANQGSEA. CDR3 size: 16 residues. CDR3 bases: TGCAGCGTTGAAGGGGCAGGCCCGGCTGGGGCCAACGTCCTGAGTTTC. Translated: CSVEGAGPAGANVLSF. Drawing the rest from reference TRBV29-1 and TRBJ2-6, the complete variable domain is SAVISQKPSRDICQRGTSLTIQCQVDSQVTMMFWYRQQPGQSLTLIATANQGSEATYESGFVIDKFPISRPNLTFSTLTVSNMSPEDSSIYLCSVEGAGPAGANVLSFGAGSRLTVL.

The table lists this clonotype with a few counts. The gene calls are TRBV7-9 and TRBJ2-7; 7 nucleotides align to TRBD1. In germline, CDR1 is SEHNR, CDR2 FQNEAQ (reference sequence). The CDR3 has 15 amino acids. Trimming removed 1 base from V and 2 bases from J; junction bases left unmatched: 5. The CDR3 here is CASSLVGTVPYEQYF. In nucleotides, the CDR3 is TGTGCCAGCAGCTTAGTTGGGACAGTCCCCTACGAGCAGTACTTC.

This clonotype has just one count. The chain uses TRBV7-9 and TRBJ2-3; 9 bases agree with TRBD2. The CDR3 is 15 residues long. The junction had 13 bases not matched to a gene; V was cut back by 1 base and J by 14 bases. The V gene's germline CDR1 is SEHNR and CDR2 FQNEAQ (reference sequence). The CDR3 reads CASSLVGLATEYAYF. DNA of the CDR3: TGTGCCAGCAGCTTAGTCGGACTAGCGACCGAATACGCGTATTTT.

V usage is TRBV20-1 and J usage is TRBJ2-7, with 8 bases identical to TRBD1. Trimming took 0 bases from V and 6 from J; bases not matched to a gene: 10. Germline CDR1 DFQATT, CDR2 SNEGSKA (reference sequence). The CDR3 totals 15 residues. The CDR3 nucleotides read TGCAGTGCTAGAGATCCCGGACAGGGTTGGTCCGAGCAGTACTTC. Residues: CSARDPGQGWSEQYF.

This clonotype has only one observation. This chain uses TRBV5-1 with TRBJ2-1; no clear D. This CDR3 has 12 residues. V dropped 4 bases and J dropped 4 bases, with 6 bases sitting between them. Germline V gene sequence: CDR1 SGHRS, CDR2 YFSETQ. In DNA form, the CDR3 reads TGCGCCAGCAGCCACCCATACAATGAGCAGTTCTTC. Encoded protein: CASSHPYNEQFF.

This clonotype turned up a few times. The CDR3 DNA follows: TGTGCCAGCAGCCATACAGGGATTGGTGTGTACGAGCAGTACTTC. Its protein is CASSHTGIGVYEQYF. The chain has TRBV13 and TRBJ2-7, with TRBD1 as a possible D gene (6 bases). V shed 5 bases and J shed 4 bases, with 18 bases lying between them. Germline CDR1 reads PRHDT; CDR2 reads FYEKMQ (reference sequence). This CDR3 region has 15 residues.

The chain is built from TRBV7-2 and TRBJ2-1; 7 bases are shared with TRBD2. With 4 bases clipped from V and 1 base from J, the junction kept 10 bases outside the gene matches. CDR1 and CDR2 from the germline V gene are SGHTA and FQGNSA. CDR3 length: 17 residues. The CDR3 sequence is CASSSQTSAGSYNEQFF. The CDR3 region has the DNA TGTGCCAGCAGCTCTCAAACTAGCGCCGGATCCTACAATGAGCAGTTCTTC.

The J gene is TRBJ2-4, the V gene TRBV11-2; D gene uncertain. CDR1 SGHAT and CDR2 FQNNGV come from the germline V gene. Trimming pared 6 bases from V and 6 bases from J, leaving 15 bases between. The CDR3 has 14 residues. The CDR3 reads CASRSLRASNIQYF. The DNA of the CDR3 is TGTGCCAGCAGGTCGCTTCGAGCGTCAAACATTCAGTACTTC.

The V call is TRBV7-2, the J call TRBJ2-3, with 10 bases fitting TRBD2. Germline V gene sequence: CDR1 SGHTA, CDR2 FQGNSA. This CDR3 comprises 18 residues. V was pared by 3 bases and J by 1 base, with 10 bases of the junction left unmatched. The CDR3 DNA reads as TGTGCCAGCAGCTTCGGGACTAGCGTTCGGGTCGGCACAGATACGCAGTATTTT. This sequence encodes CASSFGTSVRVGTDTQYF.

The CDR3: CSAVGGARDTEAFF. For the CDR3, the DNA is TGCAGTGCCGTCGGGGGGGCTCGGGACACTGAAGCTTTCTTT. The chain joins TRBV20-1 to TRBJ1-1, with D tentatively TRBD1 (6 bases). The CDR3 runs to 14 residues. V lost 6 bases, J lost 3 bases, and 17 bases lay in between. Germline V gives CDR1 DFQATT, CDR2 SNEGSKA (reference sequence).

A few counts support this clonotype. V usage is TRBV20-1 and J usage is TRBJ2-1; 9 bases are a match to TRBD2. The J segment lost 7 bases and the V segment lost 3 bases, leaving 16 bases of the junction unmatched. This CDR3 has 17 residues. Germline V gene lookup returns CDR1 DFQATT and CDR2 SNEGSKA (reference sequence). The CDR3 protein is CSASTSGISGRSNEQFF. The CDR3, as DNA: TGCAGTGCTAGTACTTCCGGGATCAGCGGGAGGAGTAATGAGCAGTTCTTC.

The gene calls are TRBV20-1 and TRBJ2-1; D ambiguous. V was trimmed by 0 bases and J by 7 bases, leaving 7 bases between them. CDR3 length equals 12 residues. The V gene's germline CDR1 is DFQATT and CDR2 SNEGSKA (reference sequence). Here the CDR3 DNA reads TGCAGTGCTAGAGATCCCTGGAATGAGCAGTTCTTC. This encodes CSARDPWNEQFF.

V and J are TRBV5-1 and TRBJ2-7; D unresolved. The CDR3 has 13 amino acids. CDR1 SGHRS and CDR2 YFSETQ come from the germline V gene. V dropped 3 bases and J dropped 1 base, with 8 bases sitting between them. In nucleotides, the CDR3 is TGCGCCAGCAGCTCGGACGCGTCCTACGAGCAGTACTTC. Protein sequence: CASSSDASYEQYF.

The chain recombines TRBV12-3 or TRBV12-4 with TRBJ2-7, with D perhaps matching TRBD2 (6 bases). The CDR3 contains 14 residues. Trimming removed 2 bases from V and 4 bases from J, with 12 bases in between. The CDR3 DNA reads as TGTGCCAGCAGTTTAACCGGACTACCATACGAGCAGTACTTC. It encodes CASSLTGLPYEQYF.

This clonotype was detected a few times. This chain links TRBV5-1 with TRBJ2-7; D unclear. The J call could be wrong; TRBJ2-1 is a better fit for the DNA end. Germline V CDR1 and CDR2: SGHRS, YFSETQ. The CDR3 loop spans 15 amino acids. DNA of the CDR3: TGCGCCAGCAGCCTCCCGGAGCTACCCCGGGATGAGCAGTTCTTC. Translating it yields CASSLPELPRDEQFF.

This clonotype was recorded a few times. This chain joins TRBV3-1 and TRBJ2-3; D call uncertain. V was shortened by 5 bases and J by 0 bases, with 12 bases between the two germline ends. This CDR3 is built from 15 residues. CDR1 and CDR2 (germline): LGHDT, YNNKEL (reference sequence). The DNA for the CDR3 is TGTGCCAGCAGCTCGGCCGGAGCCAGCACAGATACGCAGTATTTT. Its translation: CASSSAGASTDTQYF.

The CDR3 sequence: CASQRDRNYGYTF. Here the CDR3 DNA reads TGCGCCAGTCAGCGGGACAGAAACTATGGCTACACCTTC. The chain uses TRBV5-1 and TRBJ1-2, with 7 bases fitting TRBD1. The germline V gene encodes CDR1 SGHRS and CDR2 YFSETQ. V dropped 8 bases and J dropped 2; count of bases not matched to a gene: 6. CDR3 size: 13 residues.

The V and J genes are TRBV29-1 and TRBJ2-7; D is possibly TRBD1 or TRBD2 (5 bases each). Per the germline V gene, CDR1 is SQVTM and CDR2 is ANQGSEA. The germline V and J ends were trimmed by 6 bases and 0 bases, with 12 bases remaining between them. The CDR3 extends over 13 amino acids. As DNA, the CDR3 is TGCAGCGTAACCGAGGGGAGCTCCTACGAGCAGTACTTC. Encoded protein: CSVTEGSSYEQYF.

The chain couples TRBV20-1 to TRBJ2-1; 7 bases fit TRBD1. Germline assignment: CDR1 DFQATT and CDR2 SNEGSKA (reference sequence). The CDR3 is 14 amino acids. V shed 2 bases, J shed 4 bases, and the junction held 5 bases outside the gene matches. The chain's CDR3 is CSARTEGQYNEQFF. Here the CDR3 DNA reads TGCAGTGCTAGAACCGAGGGACAGTACAATGAGCAGTTCTTC.

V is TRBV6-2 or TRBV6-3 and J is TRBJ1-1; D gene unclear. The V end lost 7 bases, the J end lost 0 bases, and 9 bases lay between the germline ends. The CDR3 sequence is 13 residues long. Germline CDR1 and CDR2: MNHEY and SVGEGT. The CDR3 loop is CASTRKMNTEAFF. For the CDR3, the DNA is TGTGCCAGCACGCGGAAAATGAACACTGAAGCTTTCTTT.

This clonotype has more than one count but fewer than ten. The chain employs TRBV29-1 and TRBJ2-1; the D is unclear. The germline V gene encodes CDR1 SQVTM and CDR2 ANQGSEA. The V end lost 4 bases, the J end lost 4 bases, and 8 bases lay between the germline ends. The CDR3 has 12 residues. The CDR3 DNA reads TGCAGCGTTGCTCTATCTTACAATGAGCAGTTCTTC. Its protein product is CSVALSYNEQFF.

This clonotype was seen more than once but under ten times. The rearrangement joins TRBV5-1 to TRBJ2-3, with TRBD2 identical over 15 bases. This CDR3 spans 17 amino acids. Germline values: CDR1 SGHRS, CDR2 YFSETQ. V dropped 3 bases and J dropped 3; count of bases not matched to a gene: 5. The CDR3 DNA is TGCGCCAGCAGCTCGGGGACTAGCGGGAGGCAAACAGATACGCAGTATTTT. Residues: CASSSGTSGRQTDTQYF.

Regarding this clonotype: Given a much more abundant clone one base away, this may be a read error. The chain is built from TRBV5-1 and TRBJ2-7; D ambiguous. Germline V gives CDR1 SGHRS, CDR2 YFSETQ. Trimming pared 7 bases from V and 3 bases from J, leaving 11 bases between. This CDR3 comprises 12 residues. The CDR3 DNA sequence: TGCGCCAGCGCCACTCCGAGCTACGAGCAGTACTTC. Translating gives CASATPSYEQYF.

Here the CDR3 DNA reads TGTGCCAGCAGTTACCGCCGACAGGGCACTAGCACAGATACGCAGTATTTT. It yields the protein CASSYRRQGTSTDTQYF. The V gene is TRBV6-6, the J gene TRBJ2-3; 7 bases are shared with TRBD1. Germline V gene lookup returns CDR1 MNHNY and CDR2 SVGAGI (reference sequence). The CDR3 consists of 17 residues. V shed 2 bases, J shed 0 bases, and the junction held 8 bases outside the gene matches.

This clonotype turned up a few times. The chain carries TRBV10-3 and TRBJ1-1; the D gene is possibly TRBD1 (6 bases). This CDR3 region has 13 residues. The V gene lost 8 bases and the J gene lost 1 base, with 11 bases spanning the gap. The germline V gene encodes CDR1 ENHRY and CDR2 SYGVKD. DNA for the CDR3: TGTGCCATCGTCGGGGGCTCGAACACTGAAGCTTTCTTT. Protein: CAIVGGSNTEAFF.

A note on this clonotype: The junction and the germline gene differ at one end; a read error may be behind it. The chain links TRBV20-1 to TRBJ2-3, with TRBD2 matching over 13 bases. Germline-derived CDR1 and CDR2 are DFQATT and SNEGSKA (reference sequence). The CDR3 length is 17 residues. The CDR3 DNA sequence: TGCAGTGCTAGACGCGGACTAGCGGGAGTTCGCACAGGTACGCAGTATTTT. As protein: CSARRGLAGVRTGTQYF.

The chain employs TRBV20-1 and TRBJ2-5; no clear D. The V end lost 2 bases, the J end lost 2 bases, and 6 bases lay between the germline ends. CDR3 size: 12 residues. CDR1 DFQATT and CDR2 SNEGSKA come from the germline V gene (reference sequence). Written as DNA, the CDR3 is TGCAGTGCTAGATCGTTACAAGAGACCCAGTACTTC. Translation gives CSARSLQETQYF.